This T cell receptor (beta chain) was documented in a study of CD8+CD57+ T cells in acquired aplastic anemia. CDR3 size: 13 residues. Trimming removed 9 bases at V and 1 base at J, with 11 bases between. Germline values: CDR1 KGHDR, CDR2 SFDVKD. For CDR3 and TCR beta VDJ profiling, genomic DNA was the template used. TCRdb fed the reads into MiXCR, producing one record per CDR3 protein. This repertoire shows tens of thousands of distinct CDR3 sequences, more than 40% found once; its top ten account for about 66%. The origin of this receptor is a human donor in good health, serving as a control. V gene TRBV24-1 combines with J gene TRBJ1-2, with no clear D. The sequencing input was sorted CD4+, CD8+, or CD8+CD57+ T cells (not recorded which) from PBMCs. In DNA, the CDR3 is TGTGCCACCTCCTTGGGTGATAACTATGGCTACACCTTC. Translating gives CATSLGDNYGYTF.